The 6 T cell receptor beta chains presented below share a single source sample, sequenced in a study of molecular identifiers for immune sequencing clone quantification. From the PCR reads, TCRdb called clonotypes with MiXCR, one entry per CDR3 protein. This sample has some 89,000 distinct CDR3 sequences, with roughly 26% found just once. Material for sequencing was naive CD8+ T cells from blood, with Jurkat cell RNA spiked in. Subset: FACS-sorted CD8+CD4-CCR7+CD45RA+ naive T cells. The receptors come from a human donor in good health. Some libraries in this study had Jurkat cell RNA spiked in.

The chain carries TRBV29-1 and TRBJ2-1; unclear D gene. The length of the CDR3 is 13 residues. V lost 7 bases to trimming and J lost 0 bases, with 10 bases between them. Looked up from germline, CDR1 is SQVTM and CDR2 is ANQGSEA. The CDR3 here is CSAFGSSYNEQFF. As DNA, the CDR3 is TGCAGCGCCTTTGGTAGCTCCTACAATGAGCAGTTCTTC.

This clonotype was counted a few times. This chain joins TRBV7-9 and TRBJ1-1, with D maybe TRBD1 (6 bases). CDR1 is SEHNR and CDR2 is FQNEAQ in the germline V gene (reference sequence). The CDR3 is made up of 16 amino acids. Trimming left V 4 bases short and J 4 bases short, with 19 bases between. The CDR3 DNA reads TGTGCCAGCAGCTCACCTAAGACAGGTTTGGGCACTGAAGCTTTCTTT. This encodes CASSSPKTGLGTEAFF.

This clonotype has ten or more counts. The chain links TRBV7-2 to TRBJ2-7; 11 nucleotides line up with TRBD2. With V trimmed by 3 bases and J by 4 bases, 2 bases remained unmatched. Germline assignment: CDR1 SGHTA and CDR2 FQGNSA. The CDR3 spans 14 residues. CDR3 protein: CASSFSGRGYEQYF. In DNA form, the CDR3 reads TGTGCCAGCAGCTTTAGCGGGAGGGGTTACGAGCAGTACTTC.

This clonotype has ten or more counts. The J gene is TRBJ1-4, the V gene TRBV2, with 7 bases that match TRBD1. The germline V gene encodes CDR1 SNHLY and CDR2 FYNNEI. V lost 8 bases to trimming and J lost 8 bases; unmatched junction nucleotides: 11. The CDR3 is 14 amino acids. The CDR3 DNA follows: TGTGCCAGCGGACCGACAGGGTACCTAGAAAAACTGTTTTTT. This encodes CASGPTGYLEKLFF.

This clonotype came up many times. V and J are TRBV3-1 and TRBJ2-7; D is unclear. V was trimmed by 4 bases and J by 3 bases, leaving 13 bases between them. There are 14 residues in the CDR3. Germline V gene lookup returns CDR1 LGHDT and CDR2 YNNKEL (reference sequence). This CDR3 is CASSPFRGSYEQYF. CDR3 bases: TGTGCCAGCAGCCCCTTTAGAGGTAGCTACGAGCAGTACTTC.

This clonotype was observed many times. The chain is built from TRBV4-1 and TRBJ2-3, with D perhaps TRBD2 (7 bases). Germline V gene data show CDR1 as MGHRA and CDR2 as YSYEKL. The CDR3 length is 15 residues. V gave up 4 bases and J gave up 4 bases, with 15 bases separating them. CDR3 residues: CASSPREGGADTQYF. CDR3 sequence (DNA): TGCGCCAGCAGCCCGAGAGAGGGGGGGGCAGATACGCAGTATTTT.